A single sample is the source of the 14 T cell receptor beta chains below, sequenced in a study of T cells in Graves' hyperthyroidism and ophthalmopathy. TCR beta CDR3 region amplification was performed from RNA transcripts. TCR CDR3 underwent first-round RT-PCR with the HTBI primer set. TCRdb passed the multiplex PCR reads through MiXCR, listing each CDR3 protein once. The sample includes about 300,000 distinct CDR3 sequences, approximately 13% of them seen just once. The sample taken for sequencing was blood. All receptors derive from a woman in her thirties or forties with Graves' hyperthyroidism.

The sample holds a few counts of this clonotype. Since a much larger clone is just one base distant, this may be a read error. The chain employs TRBV5-1 and TRBJ2-1, with 14 nucleotides matching TRBD2. Germline CDR1 and CDR2: SGHRS and YFSETQ. Losses at the gene ends were 3 bases for V and 6 bases for J; bases not matched to a gene: 8. The CDR3 length is 17 residues. The CDR3 reads CASSSARTSGRSNEQFF. The CDR3 region has the DNA TGCGCCAGCAGCTCGGCCCGGACTAGCGGGAGGAGCAATGAGCAGTTCTTC.

There are many counts of this clonotype. The chain has TRBV6-1 and TRBJ2-7; D not resolved. The CDR3 has 15 amino acids. V lost 3 bases, J lost 0 bases, and 12 bases lay in between. CDR1 is MNHNS and CDR2 is SASEGT in the germline V gene. CDR3 region: CASSETASLSYEQYF. The CDR3 nucleotides are TGTGCCAGCAGTGAGACTGCCTCTCTCTCCTACGAGCAGTACTTC.

The chain uses TRBV19 and TRBJ2-7; TRBD2 matches at 8 bases. The CDR3 sequence is 17 residues long. The ends lost 5 bases at V and 0 bases at J; junction bases unmatched: 12. Per germline, CDR1 LNHDA and CDR2 SQIVND (reference sequence). The chain's CDR3 is CASSPLRLRGDSYEQYF. The CDR3 bases are TGTGCCAGTAGTCCTCTTCGATTGCGGGGGGACTCCTACGAGCAGTACTTC.

This clonotype was observed many times. The rearrangement joins TRBV7-2 to TRBJ2-3; tentative D call: TRBD2 (5 bases). Between the trimmed V and J ends, which lost 5 bases and 6 bases, there was a span of 15 bases. Germline CDR1 reads SGHTA; CDR2 reads FQGNSA. The CDR3 covers 14 residues. CDR3 loop: CASSPTPRVDTQYF. CDR3 nucleotide sequence: TGTGCCAGCAGCCCAACACCGAGGGTTGATACGCAGTATTTT. The complete variable domain, with remaining parts taken from reference TRBV7-2 and TRBJ2-3, reads GAGVSQSPSNKVTEKGKDVELRCDPISGHTALYWYRQSLGQGLEFLIYFQGNSAPDKSGLPSDRFSAERTGGSVSTLTIQRTQQEDSAVYLCASSPTPRVDTQYFGPGTRLTVL.

There are many counts of this clonotype. The chain uses TRBV2 and TRBJ2-3; unclear D gene. The CDR3 runs to 9 residues. Trimming cost V 10 bases and J 2 bases, with 1 base left between them. Germline values: CDR1 SNHLY, CDR2 FYNNEI. CDR3 region: CANTDTQYF. The CDR3 DNA is TGTGCCAACACAGATACGCAGTATTTT.

Comments on this clonotype: Since a much larger clone is just one base distant, this may be a read error. This chain uses TRBV7-8 with TRBJ1-1; the D is unclear. The CDR3 runs 14 residues. The germline CDR1 and CDR2 sequences are SGHVS and FQNEAQ. CDR3 loop: CVSSLRTVNTEAFF. The CDR3 nucleotides are TGTGTCAGCAGCCTTCGTACAGTGAACACTGAAGCTTTCTTT. Full variable domain (missing parts from reference TRBV7-8 and TRBJ1-1): GAGVSQSPRYKVAKRGQDVALRCDPISGHVSLFWYQQALGQGPEFLTYFQNEAQLDKSGLPSDRFFAERPEGSVSTLKIQRTQQEDSAVYLCVSSLRTVNTEAFFGQGTRLTVV.

This clonotype was seen a few times. The chain couples TRBV10-3 to TRBJ1-5; 11 bases match TRBD1. V trimming: 9 bases; J trimming: 5 bases; junction bases outside the gene matches: 6. This CDR3 has 14 amino acids. Germline CDR1 and CDR2: ENHRY and SYGVKD. The CDR3 spells CAMPPGQGDQPQHF. The CDR3 DNA is TGTGCCATGCCACCGGGACAGGGGGATCAGCCCCAGCATTTT.

The table lists this clonotype with many counts. V gene TRBV6-5 combines with J gene TRBJ2-7; 7 bases line up with TRBD2. Per the germline V gene, CDR1 is MNHEY and CDR2 is SVGAGI. CDR3 size: 15 residues. V lost 0 bases, J lost 5 bases, and 7 bases stayed unmatched. The CDR3 reads CASSYSSGAQDEQYF. CDR3 DNA sequence: TGTGCCAGCAGTTACTCGAGCGGGGCCCAGGACGAGCAGTACTTC.

The sample holds one count of this clonotype. This chain joins TRBV7-6 and TRBJ2-7, with a possible D match to TRBD1 (6 bases). The V gene's germline CDR1 is SGHVS and CDR2 FNYEAQ. The CDR3 spans 16 residues. Between the trimmed V and J ends, which lost 5 bases and 0 bases, there was a span of 17 bases. In DNA form, the CDR3 reads TGTGCCAGCAGCCCACAACAGGGATATAGCTCCTACGAGCAGTACTTC. It encodes CASSPQQGYSSYEQYF.

This clonotype showed up many times. V and J are TRBV24-1 and TRBJ2-7; D is uncertain. V was cut by 3 bases and J by 0 bases, with 8 bases left in between. CDR1 KGHDR and CDR2 SFDVKD come from the germline V gene. The CDR3 is made up of 14 amino acids. The CDR3 is CATSDRSSSYEQYF. In DNA form, the CDR3 reads TGTGCCACCAGTGATCGGTCGAGCTCCTACGAGCAGTACTTC.

This clonotype has a handful of counts. Mismatch with germline at one junction end may stem from a read error. This chain uses TRBV6-2 or TRBV6-3 with TRBJ2-7; 9 bases line up with TRBD2. The CDR3 has 15 residues. Germline lookup yields CDR1 MNHEY and CDR2 SVGEGT. In DNA, the CDR3 is TGTGCCCGCAGCCTTAGCGGGAGTGTCCAAGGGGAGCAGTACTTC. Translated, it gives CARSLSGSVQGEQYF.

This clonotype was seen many times. This rearrangement joins TRBV6-1 to TRBJ2-7; no reliable D call. From germline, CDR1 is MNHNS and CDR2 SASEGT. V was cut by 2 bases and J by 4 bases, with 18 bases left in between. The CDR3 has 16 amino acids. CDR3 DNA sequence: TGTGCCAGCAGTGAAAGCCCCCTGAGTTTGAATTACGAGCAGTACTTC. Protein: CASSESPLSLNYEQYF.

V gene TRBV24-1 combines with J gene TRBJ2-2, with D uncertain. The CDR3 length is 15 residues. V was pared by 1 base and J by 1 base, with 6 bases between. Germline lookup yields CDR1 KGHDR and CDR2 SFDVKD. The CDR3 loop is CATSDFTENTGELFF. CDR3 in DNA: TGTGCCACCAGTGATTTTACTGAGAACACCGGGGAGCTGTTTTTT.

This clonotype has ten or more counts. V usage is TRBV20-1 and J usage is TRBJ2-7; 14 bases are a match to TRBD2. This CDR3 has 16 amino acids. The V segment lost 3 bases and the J segment 6 bases; nucleotides outside the gene matches: 10. The germline V gene encodes CDR1 DFQATT and CDR2 SNEGSKA (reference sequence). The CDR3 region is CSASTGTSGRPGEQYF. The CDR3 nucleotides read TGCAGTGCTAGTACCGGGACTAGCGGGAGACCGGGCGAGCAGTACTTC.